This TCR beta chain emerged from a study of PD-1 blockade in classical Hodgkin lymphoma. There was relapse after autologous stem cell transplantation in every patient, and there was variation in brentuximab vedotin exposure. The germline gives CDR1 ENHRY, CDR2 SYGVKD. Between the trimmed V and J ends, which lost 0 bases and 4 bases, there was a span of 9 bases. This CDR3 has 15 amino acids. Measured with immunoSEQ multiplex PCR; TCRdb has only the in-frame clones, and not every one. The table records more than 85,000 clones, 80% to 95% of them present only once. The rearrangement joins TRBV10-3 to TRBJ2-2, with D maybe TRBD2 (5 bases). This sample comprised peripheral blood mononuclear cells (PBMCs), obtained before the second cycle of nivolumab. The receptor's source is a human donor with classical Hodgkin lymphoma. Written as DNA, the CDR3 is TGTGCCATCAGTGAGTCCGGACTTCGCACCGGGGAGCTGTTTTTT. As protein: CAISESGLRTGELFF.